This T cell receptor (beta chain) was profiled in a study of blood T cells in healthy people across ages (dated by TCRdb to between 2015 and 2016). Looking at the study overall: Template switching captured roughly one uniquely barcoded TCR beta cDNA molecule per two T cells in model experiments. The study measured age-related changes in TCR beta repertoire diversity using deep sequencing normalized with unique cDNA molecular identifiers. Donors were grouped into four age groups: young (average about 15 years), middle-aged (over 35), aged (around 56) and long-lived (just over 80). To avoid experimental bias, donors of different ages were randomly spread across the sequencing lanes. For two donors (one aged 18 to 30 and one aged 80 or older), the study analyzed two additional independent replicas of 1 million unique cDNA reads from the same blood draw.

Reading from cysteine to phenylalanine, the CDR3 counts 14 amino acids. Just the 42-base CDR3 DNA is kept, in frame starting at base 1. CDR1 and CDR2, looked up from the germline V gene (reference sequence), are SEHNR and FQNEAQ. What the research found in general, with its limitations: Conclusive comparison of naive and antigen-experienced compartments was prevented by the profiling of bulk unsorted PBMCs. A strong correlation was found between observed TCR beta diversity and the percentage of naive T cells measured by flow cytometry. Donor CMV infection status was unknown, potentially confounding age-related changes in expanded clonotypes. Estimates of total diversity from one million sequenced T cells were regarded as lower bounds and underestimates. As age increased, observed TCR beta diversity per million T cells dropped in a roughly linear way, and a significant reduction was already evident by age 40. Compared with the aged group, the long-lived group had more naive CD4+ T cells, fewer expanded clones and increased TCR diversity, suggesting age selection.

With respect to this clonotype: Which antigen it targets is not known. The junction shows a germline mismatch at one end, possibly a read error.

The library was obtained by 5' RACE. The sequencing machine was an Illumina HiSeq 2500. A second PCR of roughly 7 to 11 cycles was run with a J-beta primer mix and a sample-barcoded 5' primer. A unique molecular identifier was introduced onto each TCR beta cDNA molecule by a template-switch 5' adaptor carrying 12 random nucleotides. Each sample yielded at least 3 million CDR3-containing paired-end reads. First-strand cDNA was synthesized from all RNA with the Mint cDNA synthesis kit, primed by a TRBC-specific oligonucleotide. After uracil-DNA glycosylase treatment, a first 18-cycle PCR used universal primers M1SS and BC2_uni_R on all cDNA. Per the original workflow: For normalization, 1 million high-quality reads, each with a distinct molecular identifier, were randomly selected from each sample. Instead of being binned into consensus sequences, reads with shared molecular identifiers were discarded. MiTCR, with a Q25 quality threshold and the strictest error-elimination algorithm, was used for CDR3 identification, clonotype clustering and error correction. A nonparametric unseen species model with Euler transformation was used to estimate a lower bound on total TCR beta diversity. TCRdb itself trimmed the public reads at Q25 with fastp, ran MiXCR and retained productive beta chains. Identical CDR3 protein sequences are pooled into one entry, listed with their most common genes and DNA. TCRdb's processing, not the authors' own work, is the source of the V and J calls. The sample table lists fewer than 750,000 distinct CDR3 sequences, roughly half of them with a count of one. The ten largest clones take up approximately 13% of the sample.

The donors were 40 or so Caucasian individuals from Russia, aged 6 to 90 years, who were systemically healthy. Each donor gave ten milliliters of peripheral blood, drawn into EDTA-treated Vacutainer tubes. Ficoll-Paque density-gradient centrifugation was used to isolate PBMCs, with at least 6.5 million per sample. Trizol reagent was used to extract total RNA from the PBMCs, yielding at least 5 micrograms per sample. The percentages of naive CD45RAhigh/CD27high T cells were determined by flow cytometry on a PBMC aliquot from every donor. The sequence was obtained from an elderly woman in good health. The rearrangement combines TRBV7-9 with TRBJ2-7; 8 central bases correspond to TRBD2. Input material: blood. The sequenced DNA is TGTACCAGCAGCTCCCAGCGGGAGAGCTACGAGCAGTACTTC. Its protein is CTSSSQRESYEQYF.